These T cell receptor beta chains were read from a single sample in a study of radiotherapy plus CTLA-4 blockade in lung cancer. Sequenced by immunoSEQ multiplex PCR; TCRdb stores in-frame clones only, minus some. The data contain tens of thousands of clones, roughly 80% of them singletons. Sequencing used peripheral blood, obtained from a patient treated with radiotherapy plus ipilimumab. Receptors originate from a human donor with non-small cell lung cancer that progressed on radiotherapy plus ipilimumab. CDR3s include the opening cysteine and the closing phenylalanine or tryptophan. D genes are given only for firm matches. Size tells how often a clone was seen (once, few, many) or the class of an expanded clone, and some rows leave it out.

J	D	V	size	DNA	CDR3
TRBJ2-1	TRBD1	TRBV14	.	TGTGCCAGCAGCCGAATTCGGACAGGGTGGGGCAATGAGCAGTTCTTC	CASSRIRTGWGNEQFF
TRBJ1-2	TRBD1	TRBV15	.	TGTGCCACCAGCAGAGATCAATTAGGGGACAGGGGTCTTGGCTACACCTTC	CATSRDQLGDRGLGYTF
TRBJ2-1	.	TRBV2	.	TGTGCCAGCAGTGGTGATCAATTTGAGCAGTTCTTC	CASSGDQFEQFF
TRBJ1-4	.	TRBV7-9	.	TGTGCCAGCAGCTTGCCGAGGGGGATCTCTAATGAAAAACTGTTTTTT	CASSLPRGISNEKLFF
TRBJ2-4	.	TRBV27	.	TGTGCCAGCAGTTTATCCCGGGGGGCTCTAGCCAAAAACATTCAGTACTTC	CASSLSRGALAKNIQYF
TRBJ2-1	.	TRBV19	.	TGTGCCAGTAGTTCAGCCCTGGGTCAATACAATGAGCAGTTCTTC	CASSSALGQYNEQFF
TRBJ2-3	.	TRBV5-4	.	TGTGCCAGCAGCCGGTCCACTAGCACAGATACGCAGTATTTT	CASSRSTSTDTQYF
TRBJ1-1	.	TRBV14	.	TGTGCCAGCAGCCGCACAGTGATCAACACTGAAGCTTTCTTT	CASSRTVINTEAFF
TRBJ2-5	TRBD1	TRBV28	.	TGTGCCAGCAGTTTAACCGGGACAGGGGGGCCCCAGTACTTC	CASSLTGTGGPQYF
TRBJ2-3	.	TRBV10-1	.	TGCGCCAGCAGTGAGTCCCATAGAGATACGCAGTATTTT	CASSESHRDTQYF
TRBJ2-5	TRBD2	TRBV7-3	once	TGTGCCAGCAGCCTAGCGGGAGGGCCGGGGGAGACCCAGTACTTC	CASSLAGGPGETQYF
TRBJ1-5	.	TRBV6-1	.	TGTGCCAGCAGATGGAAGGGAGGCAATCAGCCCCAGCATTTT	CASRWKGGNQPQHF
TRBJ2-1	TRBD2	TRBV6-1	few	TGTGCCAGCAGTGAAGTAGTGGCTAGCGGGGACTACAATGAGCAGTTCTTC	CASSEVVASGDYNEQFF
TRBJ1-5	.	TRBV27	.	TGTGCCAGCAGTTTATCGGGGATCGGGCACAATCAGCCCCAGCATTTT	CASSLSGIGHNQPQHF
TRBJ1-2	TRBD1	TRBV19	.	TGTGCCAGTAGTATGAAGAGCGGACAGGCGTACTATGGCTACACCTTC	CASSMKSGQAYYGYTF
TRBJ2-1	TRBD1	TRBV29-1	.	TGCAGCGTTGTTGGTGGACAGGGGTACAATGAGCAGTTCTTC	CSVVGGQGYNEQFF
TRBJ1-1	.	TRBV11-2	few	TGTGCCAGCAGCTTAATAACAGTATGGGCTGAAGCTTTCTTT	CASSLITVWAEAFF
TRBJ1-5	TRBD1	TRBV28	few	TGTGCCAGCAGTTGGGACAGGGGTGACAATCAGCCCCAGCATTTT	CASSWDRGDNQPQHF
TRBJ1-1	.	TRBV6-5	.	TGTGCCAGCAGTTACTCGAGTATTAGTATGAACACTGAAGCTTTCTTT	CASSYSSISMNTEAFF
TRBJ1-2	.	TRBV5-1	.	TGCGCCAGCAGCTCCGAGAATAACTATGGCTACACCTTC	CASSSENNYGYTF
TRBJ1-1	.	TRBV7-9	once	TGTGCCAGCAGCTTAGTTCAGAACGTGGAAGCTTTCTTT	CASSLVQNVEAFF
TRBJ2-5	TRBD2	TRBV6-5	.	TGTGCCGTTCACGGGACTAGCGGGAGGGGGGAGACCCAGTACTTC	CAVHGTSGRGETQYF
TRBJ1-2	.	TRBV4-1	.	TGCGCCAGCAGCCAAGAGGGCGGCTATGGCTACACCTTC	CASSQEGGYGYTF
TRBJ2-7	TRBD2	TRBV2	once	TGTGCCAGCAGTAGATATACTAGCGGGGGGTCCTACGAGCAGTACTTC	CASSRYTSGGSYEQYF
TRBJ2-3	TRBD2	TRBV27	.	TGTGCCAGCAGTTGGACGAGCGGGAGTACAGATACGCAGTATTTT	CASSWTSGSTDTQYF
TRBJ1-2	TRBD1	TRBV7-8	.	TGTGCCAGCAGCGCGGGACAGCCCCAGGGAGGCTACACCTTC	CASSAGQPQGGYTF
TRBJ2-3	.	TRBV30	few	TGTGCCTGGAGTGCAAGGACAGAGAGCACAGATACGCAGTATTTT	CAWSARTESTDTQYF
TRBJ1-1	.	TRBV4-1	.	TGCGCCAGCAGCCAAGATCTGAATGGGGGCTGGACTGAAGCTTTCTTT	CASSQDLNGGWTEAFF
TRBJ2-1	TRBD1	TRBV25-1	.	TGTGCCAGCAGTGGGGCGACAGGGGCCGTCCCAAGTGGTGAGCAGTTCTTC	CASSGATGAVPSGEQFF